This TCR beta chain is drawn from a study of metastatic and nonmetastatic thyroid tumors. Study details: The comparison covered peripheral blood and tumor or nodule tissue in malignant and benign thyroid patients. Findings and caveats of the study: It was reportedly found that TCR beta diversity was significantly higher in malignant thyroid tumors than in benign nodules, a difference seen in both blood and tumor samples.

The ends were cut back, 0 bases at V and 0 bases at J, with 8 bases in the middle. From germline, CDR1 is SGHRS and CDR2 YFSETQ. The CDR3 consists of 15 residues. All patients reached thyroid surgery having received no treatment beforehand. This clone was picked up many times. Its target is not known. Original data processing: Researchers built a distant-metastasis classifier for papillary thyroid cancer that drew on CDR3 differences across clinicopathological groups. Using MiXCR, TCRdb reanalyzed the PCR reads. In this record, the V and J calls reflect TCRdb's handling and not the investigators' own analysis. The sample includes 25,000 to 35,000 clones, 24% of them seen just once.

This clonotype was sampled from a female donor with papillary thyroid cancer or a benign thyroid nodule (not recorded which). Some clones in this sample may be carry-over from other donors' samples. Input material: blood. The chain uses TRBV5-1 and TRBJ2-3; TRBD2 is a possible D gene (5 bases). DNA for the CDR3: TGCGCCAGCAGCTTGGCGCGGACTAGCACAGATACGCAGTATTTT. It specifies CASSLARTSTDTQYF.